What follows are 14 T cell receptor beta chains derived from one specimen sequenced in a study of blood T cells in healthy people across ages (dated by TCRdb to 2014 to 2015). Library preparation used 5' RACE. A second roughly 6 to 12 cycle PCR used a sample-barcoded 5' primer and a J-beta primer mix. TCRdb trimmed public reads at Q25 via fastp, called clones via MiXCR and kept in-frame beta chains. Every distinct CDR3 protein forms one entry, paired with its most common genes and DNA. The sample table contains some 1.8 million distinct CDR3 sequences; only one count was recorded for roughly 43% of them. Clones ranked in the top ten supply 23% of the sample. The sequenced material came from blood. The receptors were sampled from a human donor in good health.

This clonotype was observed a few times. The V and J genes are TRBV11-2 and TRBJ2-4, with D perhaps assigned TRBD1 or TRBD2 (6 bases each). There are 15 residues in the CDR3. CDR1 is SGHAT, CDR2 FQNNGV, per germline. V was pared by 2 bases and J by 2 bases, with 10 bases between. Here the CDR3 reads CASSLRGASKNIQYF. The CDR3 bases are TGTGCCAGCAGCTTAAGGGGGGCTTCCAAAAACATTCAGTACTTC.

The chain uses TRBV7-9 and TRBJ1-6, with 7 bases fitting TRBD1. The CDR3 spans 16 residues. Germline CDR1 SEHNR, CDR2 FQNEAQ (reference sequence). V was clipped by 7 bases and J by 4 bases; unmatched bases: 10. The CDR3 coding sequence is TGTGCCAGCACACCACCCGGGACAGAGTATAATTCACCCCTCCACTTT. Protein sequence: CASTPPGTEYNSPLHF.

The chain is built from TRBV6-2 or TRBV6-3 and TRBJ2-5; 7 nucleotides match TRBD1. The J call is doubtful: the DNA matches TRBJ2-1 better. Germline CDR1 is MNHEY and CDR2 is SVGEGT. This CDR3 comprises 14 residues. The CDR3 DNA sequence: TGTGCCAGCAGTTACGGGACAGCTCAAGAGACCCAGTTCTTC. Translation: CASSYGTAQETQFF.

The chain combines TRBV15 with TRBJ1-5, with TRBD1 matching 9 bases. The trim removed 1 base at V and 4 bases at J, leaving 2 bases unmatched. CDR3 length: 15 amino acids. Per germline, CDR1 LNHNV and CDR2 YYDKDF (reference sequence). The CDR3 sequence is CATSRGDRENQPQHF. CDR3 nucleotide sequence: TGTGCCACCAGCAGAGGGGACAGGGAGAATCAGCCCCAGCATTTT. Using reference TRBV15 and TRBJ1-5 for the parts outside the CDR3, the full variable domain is DAMVIQNPRYQVTQFGKPVTLSCSQTLNHNVMYWYQQKSSQAPKLLFHYYDKDFNNEADTPDNFQSRRPNTSFCFLDIRSPGLGDTAMYLCATSRGDRENQPQHFGDGTRLSIL.

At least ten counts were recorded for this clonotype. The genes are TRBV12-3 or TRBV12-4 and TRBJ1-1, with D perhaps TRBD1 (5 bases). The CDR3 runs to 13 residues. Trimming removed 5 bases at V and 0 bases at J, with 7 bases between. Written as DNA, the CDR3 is TGTGCCAGCAGTGGGACCCTGAACACTGAAGCTTTCTTT. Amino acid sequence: CASSGTLNTEAFF.

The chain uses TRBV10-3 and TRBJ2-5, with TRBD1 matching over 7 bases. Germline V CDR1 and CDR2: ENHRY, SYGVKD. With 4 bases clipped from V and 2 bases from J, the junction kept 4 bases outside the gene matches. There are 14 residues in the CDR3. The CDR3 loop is CAISVGQAQETQYF. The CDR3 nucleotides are TGTGCCATCAGTGTAGGACAGGCGCAAGAGACCCAGTACTTC.

CDR3 amino acids: CSARRDSGTDTQYF. The CDR3 region has the DNA TGCAGTGCTAGGAGGGACAGTGGCACAGATACGCAGTATTTT. This chain connects TRBV20-1 to TRBJ2-3; TRBD1 matches 7 bases. The V and J ends lost 3 bases and 1 base, in that order; junction bases with no gene match: 4. Per the germline V gene, CDR1 is DFQATT and CDR2 is SNEGSKA (reference sequence). The CDR3 runs 14 residues.

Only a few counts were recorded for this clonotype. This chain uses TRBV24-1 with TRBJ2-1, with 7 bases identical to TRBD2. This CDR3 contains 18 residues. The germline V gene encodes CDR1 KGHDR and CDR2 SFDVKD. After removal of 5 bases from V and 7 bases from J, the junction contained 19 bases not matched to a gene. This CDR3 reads CATSAVGGGSVVLNEQFF. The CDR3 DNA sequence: TGTGCCACCAGTGCCGTGGGCGGGGGTTCGGTCGTTTTGAATGAGCAGTTCTTC.

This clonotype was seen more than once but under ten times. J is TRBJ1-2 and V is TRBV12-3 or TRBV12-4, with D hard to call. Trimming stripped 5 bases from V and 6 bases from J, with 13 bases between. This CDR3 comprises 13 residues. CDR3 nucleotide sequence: TGTGCCAGCAGTCCTCCGGTAATGGATGGCTACACCTTC. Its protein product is CASSPPVMDGYTF.

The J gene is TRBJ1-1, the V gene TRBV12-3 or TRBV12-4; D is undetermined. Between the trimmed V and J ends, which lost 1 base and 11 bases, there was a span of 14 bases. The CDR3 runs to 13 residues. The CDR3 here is CASSLGVGGGAFF. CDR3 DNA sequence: TGTGCCAGCAGTTTAGGGGTAGGTGGTGGGGCTTTCTTT.

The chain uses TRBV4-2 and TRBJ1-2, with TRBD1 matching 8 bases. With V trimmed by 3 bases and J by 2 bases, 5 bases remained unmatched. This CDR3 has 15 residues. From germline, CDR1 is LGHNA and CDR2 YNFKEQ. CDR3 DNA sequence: TGTGCCAGCAGCCAGATACAGGGGGGGAACTATGGCTACACCTTC. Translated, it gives CASSQIQGGNYGYTF.

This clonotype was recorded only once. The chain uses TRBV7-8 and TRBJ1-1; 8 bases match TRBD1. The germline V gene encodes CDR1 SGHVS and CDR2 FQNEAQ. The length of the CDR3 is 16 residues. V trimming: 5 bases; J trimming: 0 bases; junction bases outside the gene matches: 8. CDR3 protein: CASSPWTGRMNTEAFF. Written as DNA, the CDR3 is TGTGCCAGCAGCCCCTGGACAGGGCGGATGAACACTGAAGCTTTCTTT.

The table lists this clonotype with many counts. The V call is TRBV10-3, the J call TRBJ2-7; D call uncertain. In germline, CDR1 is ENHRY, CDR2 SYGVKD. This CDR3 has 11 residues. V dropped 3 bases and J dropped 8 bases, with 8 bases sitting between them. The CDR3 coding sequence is TGTGCCATCAGTGATTTAGTAAAGCAGTACTTC. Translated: CAISDLVKQYF.

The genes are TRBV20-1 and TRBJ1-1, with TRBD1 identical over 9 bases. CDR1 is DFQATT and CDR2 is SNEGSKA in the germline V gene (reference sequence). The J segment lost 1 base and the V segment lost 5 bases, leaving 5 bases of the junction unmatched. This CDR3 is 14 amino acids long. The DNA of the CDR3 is TGCAGTGCTTCGGGGGGACAGGGGAACACTGAAGCTTTCTTT. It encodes CSASGGQGNTEAFF.